This T cell receptor (beta chain) originates from a study of cytomegalovirus exposure and HLA in healthy donors. On the study more broadly: An earlier analysis identified fewer than 130 million unique TCR beta sequences in 150 million to 200 million T cells. Of roughly 360 genotyped donors, 81% grouped in the Caucasian-associated ancestry cluster. Overall study results and limits: Information on immune exposure was restricted to one variable (CMV serostatus). Relative to equally common others, HLA-associated TCR beta chains showed greater clonal expansion in a later analysis.

On this clone itself: Its antigen is as yet unknown.

PCR used 60 Vbeta primers and 13 Jbeta primers. Only in-frame clones appear in the TCRdb table, and some are missing; sequencing was by immunoSEQ multiplex PCR. The repertoire holds 72,000 or so clones, with around 79% as singletons. The sequence derives from a woman in her twenties or thirties in good health and CMV-seropositive. The specimen was PBMCs.

CDR3 DNA: TGTGCCAGCAGCAACCAGGGGACCAATTCACCCCTCCACTTT. Protein product: CASSNQGTNSPLHF. The V and J genes are TRBV7-9 and TRBJ1-6; perhaps TRBD1 as D (6 bases). CDR3 size: 14 residues. V lost 5 bases and J 7 bases, leaving 12 bases between the germline ends. Germline loops: CDR1 SEHNR, CDR2 FQNEAQ (reference sequence).